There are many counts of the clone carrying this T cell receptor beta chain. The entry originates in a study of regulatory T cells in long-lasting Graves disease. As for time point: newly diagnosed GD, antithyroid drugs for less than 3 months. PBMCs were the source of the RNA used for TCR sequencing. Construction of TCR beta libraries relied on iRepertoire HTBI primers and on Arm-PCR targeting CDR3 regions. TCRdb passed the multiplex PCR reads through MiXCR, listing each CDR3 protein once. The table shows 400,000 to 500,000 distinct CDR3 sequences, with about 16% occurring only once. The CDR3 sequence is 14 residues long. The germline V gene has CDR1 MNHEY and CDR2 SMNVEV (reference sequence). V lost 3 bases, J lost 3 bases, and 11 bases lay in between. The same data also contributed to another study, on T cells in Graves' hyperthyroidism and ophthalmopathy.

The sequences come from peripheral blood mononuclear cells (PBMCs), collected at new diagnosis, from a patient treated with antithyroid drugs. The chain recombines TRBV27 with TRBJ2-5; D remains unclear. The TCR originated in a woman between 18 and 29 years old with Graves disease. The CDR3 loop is CASSLWAEEETQYF. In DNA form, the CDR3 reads TGTGCCAGCAGTTTGTGGGCGGAAGAAGAGACCCAGTACTTC.